Listed here are 16 T cell receptor beta chains from one sample, sequenced in a study of blood T cells in healthy people across ages. The second PCR ran about 6 to 12 cycles with a sample-barcoded 5' primer and J-beta primers. TCRdb passed the 5' RACE reads through MiXCR, listing each CDR3 protein once. The repertoire holds 750,000 to 850,000 distinct CDR3 sequences, with around 25% as singletons. The sample also formed part of further work on T cells of mothers and their children.

The material sequenced was blood. Receptors were obtained from a boy younger than 18 in good health.

In this sample, this clonotype turned up a few times. The V call is TRBV6-2 or TRBV6-3, the J call TRBJ1-1; D remains unclear. The CDR3 totals 14 residues. Per germline, CDR1 MNHEY and CDR2 SVGEGT. V was trimmed by 0 bases and J by 5 bases, leaving 10 bases between them. The CDR3 DNA sequence: TGTGCCAGCAGTTACTCGAGCTGGAAAACTGAAGCTTTCTTT. Its protein product is CASSYSSWKTEAFF.

This clonotype has just a few counts. This chain connects TRBV6-2 or TRBV6-3 to TRBJ2-5; 11 nucleotides agree with TRBD2. The J call may be mistaken, given a closer DNA end match to TRBJ2-7. The length of the CDR3 is 14 residues. Germline V gene sequence: CDR1 MNHEY, CDR2 SVGEGT. CDR3 amino acids: CASSYGLAGYEQYF. The CDR3 DNA reads TGTGCCAGCAGTTACGGACTAGCGGGCTACGAGCAGTACTTC.

The chain employs TRBV7-3 and TRBJ1-2; 9 bases are a match to TRBD1. V lost 4 bases, J lost 4 bases, and 4 bases stayed unmatched. This CDR3 region has 14 residues. Germline values: CDR1 SGHTA, CDR2 FQGTGA. The CDR3, as DNA: TGTGCCAGCAGCTCGGGGACAGGGACCTATGGCTACACCTTC. As protein: CASSSGTGTYGYTF.

This clonotype was seen a few times. The rearrangement uses TRBV6-5 and TRBJ1-1; D is unresolved. CDR3 length: 14 amino acids. Between the trimmed V and J ends, which lost 6 bases and 2 bases, there was a span of 13 bases. Looked up from germline, CDR1 is MNHEY and CDR2 is SVGAGI. CDR3 loop: CASSIDGKNTEAFF. The CDR3 nucleotides read TGTGCCAGCAGCATCGACGGGAAAAACACTGAAGCTTTCTTT.

The chain has TRBV2 and TRBJ1-6; the match to TRBD1 covers 7 bases. CDR1 SNHLY and CDR2 FYNNEI come from the germline V gene. The CDR3 contains 14 residues. The trim removed 5 bases at V and 7 bases at J, leaving 5 bases unmatched. CDR3 coding DNA: TGTGCCAGCAGTCGGGACAGCAACAATTCACCCCTCCACTTT. It is translated as CASSRDSNNSPLHF. The full variable domain, in which reference TRBV2 and TRBJ1-6 provide the parts outside the CDR3, is EPEVTQTPSHQVTQMGQEVILRCVPISNHLYFYWYRQILGQKVEFLVSFYNNEISEKSEIFDDQFSVERPDGSNFTLKIRSTKLEDSAMYFCASSRDSNNSPLHFGNGTRLTVT.

The chain uses TRBV6-6 and TRBJ2-7, with TRBD2 matching over 12 bases. The J call may be wrong; the DNA end is better matched by TRBJ2-1. The germline V gene encodes CDR1 MNHNY and CDR2 SVGAGI (reference sequence). The CDR3 length is 15 residues. For the CDR3, the DNA is TGTGCCAGCAGTTACCGGACTAGCGGGGAAAATGAGCAGTTCTTC. Translating it yields CASSYRTSGENEQFF.

This clonotype was observed a handful of times. J is TRBJ2-4 and V is TRBV28; no definite D call. Germline loops: CDR1 MDHEN, CDR2 SYDVKM. CDR3 size: 15 residues. V lost 3 bases and J 4 bases, leaving 13 bases between the germline ends. CDR3 region: CASSFPGDLKNIQYF. The CDR3 DNA is TGTGCCAGCAGTTTTCCAGGAGACCTTAAAAACATTCAGTACTTC.

The chain combines TRBV7-3 with TRBJ2-1; a possible D gene is TRBD2 (7 bases). V was pared by 5 bases and J by 1 base, with 15 bases between. CDR1 and CDR2 (germline): SGHTA, FQGTGA. This CDR3 contains 16 residues. CDR3 bases: TGTGCCAGCAGCCCAGGGGACTACCAGTCCTACAATGAGCAGTTCTTC. Translating it yields CASSPGDYQSYNEQFF.

This clonotype showed up just a few times. This sequence joins TRBV6-5 and TRBJ2-5, with D unresolved. V lost 0 bases and J 4 bases, leaving 9 bases between the germline ends. Germline assignment: CDR1 MNHEY and CDR2 SVGAGI. The CDR3 consists of 14 residues. The CDR3 DNA is TGTGCCAGCAGTTACTCGGTGGTGGGAGAGACCCAGTACTTC. Its translation: CASSYSVVGETQYF.

This clonotype turned up a few times. This rearrangement joins TRBV9 to TRBJ2-5; D tentatively fits TRBD1 or TRBD2 (6 bases each). The CDR3 loop spans 15 amino acids. The germline CDR1 and CDR2 sequences are SGDLS and YYNGEE. The germline V and J ends were trimmed by 3 bases and 1 base, with 13 bases remaining between them. The CDR3 sequence is CASSEGGTAQETQYF. CDR3 nucleotide sequence: TGTGCCAGCAGCGAGGGGGGAACTGCCCAAGAGACCCAGTACTTC.

The V call is TRBV9, the J call TRBJ2-5; possibly TRBD2 for D (5 bases). Deletions cut 0 bases from V and 3 bases from J, with 12 bases between. CDR1 and CDR2 from the germline V gene are SGDLS and YYNGEE. This CDR3 is built from 15 residues. For the CDR3, the DNA is TGTGCCAGCAGCGTAGCGGACTTCGACAAAGAGACCCAGTACTTC. Protein: CASSVADFDKETQYF.

This clonotype occurred once. A read error may explain this, as a much larger clone is one base away. The V call is TRBV11-2, the J call TRBJ2-7; either TRBD1 or TRBD2 may supply D (5 bases each). From germline, CDR1 is SGHAT and CDR2 FQNNGV. This CDR3 has 14 residues. V was clipped by 0 bases and J by 3 bases, with 9 bases between them. The CDR3 here is CASSLEWGNYEQYF. The DNA for the CDR3 is TGTGCCAGCAGCTTAGAGTGGGGGAACTACGAGCAGTACTTC.

The V gene is TRBV10-3, the J gene TRBJ2-5, with D possibly being TRBD1 (5 bases). Germline values: CDR1 ENHRY, CDR2 SYGVKD. V dropped 8 bases and J dropped 1 base, with 14 bases sitting between them. The CDR3 contains 14 residues. The CDR3 sequence is CAIGGFQGQETQYF. The DNA of the CDR3 is TGTGCCATCGGTGGTTTCCAGGGCCAAGAGACCCAGTACTTC.

Only a few counts were recorded for this clonotype. The chain recombines TRBV5-1 with TRBJ2-5; D is perhaps TRBD1 (6 bases). Gene TRBJ2-1 matches the end of the DNA better, so the J call may be wrong. The germline V gene encodes CDR1 SGHRS and CDR2 YFSETQ. This CDR3 spans 12 amino acids. The CDR3 DNA follows: TGCGCCAGCAGGACTACAGGGAATGAGCAGTTCTTC. It encodes CASRTTGNEQFF.

The chain couples TRBV6-2 or TRBV6-3 to TRBJ1-5; TRBD1 agrees at 8 bases. Germline trimming cut 7 bases from V and 9 bases from J; bases unmatched to any gene: 11. The CDR3 loop spans 14 amino acids. Germline V gene lookup returns CDR1 MNHEY and CDR2 SVGEGT. The CDR3 reads CASMSRTGRTPQHF. The CDR3 DNA is TGTGCCAGCATGTCCCGGACAGGGCGTACGCCCCAGCATTTT.

This clonotype was seen a few times. V gene TRBV7-8 combines with J gene TRBJ1-4; no reliable D call. This CDR3 region has 15 residues. V lost 1 base to trimming and J lost 8 bases, with 14 bases between them. Per germline, CDR1 SGHVS and CDR2 FQNEAQ. The CDR3 DNA reads TGTGCCAGCAGCTTAGGTCCAGACCCGAACGAAAAACTGTTTTTT. This sequence encodes CASSLGPDPNEKLFF.